The clone carrying this T cell receptor (beta chain) was counted only a few times. Germline V gene data show CDR1 as MNHEY and CDR2 as SMNVEV (reference sequence). CDR3 length: 13 residues. V shed 4 bases and J shed 4 bases, with 10 bases lying between them. The record originates from a study of blood T cell repertoires in COVID-19. Using immunoSEQ multiplex PCR, the repertoire was profiled, and TCRdb retains in-frame clones only, with some absent. Among roughly 220,000 clones listed, approximately 86% were seen once. Sequences were obtained from PBMCs or T cells enriched from blood (not recorded which). The chain employs TRBV27 and TRBJ1-2, with a tentative D call TRBD1 (6 bases). This TCR derives from a woman between 50 and 59 years old with acute COVID-19. CDR3 DNA sequence: TGTGCCAGCAGTTGGAACAGGGCCTATGGCTACACCTTC. This encodes CASSWNRAYGYTF.